This T cell receptor beta chain was captured in a study of blood T cell repertoires in COVID-19. Overall study context: T cells, B-cell-depleted T cells, or PBMCs provided the cDNA or gDNA that served as material.

This clone was detected a few times. Seattle's enrolled individuals joined amid active infection and were then monitored longitudinally. In the authors' workflow: Amplifying reference gene primers gave estimates of nucleated cell counts. TCRdb's copy holds only in-frame clones and misses some; the assay was immunoSEQ multiplex PCR. The V and J calls and clone size are taken from that table; D and trimming were inferred from the DNA. This table holds over 450,000 clones, approximately 92% found once. What was sequenced was peripheral blood. The source of this sequence is a man in his late teens or twenties with COVID-19, enrolled during active disease.

The CDR3 DNA follows: TGTGCCAGTCGGGGGAGGAACGAGCAGTACTTC. This sequence encodes CASRGRNEQYF. This sequence joins TRBV27 and TRBJ2-7, with D maybe TRBD2 (6 bases). The CDR3 is made up of 11 amino acids. Trimming removed 9 bases from V and 5 bases from J, with 11 bases in between. Germline V gene data show CDR1 as MNHEY and CDR2 as SMNVEV (reference sequence).